The 15 T cell receptor beta chains reported below all come from one sample, sequenced in a study of blood T cell repertoires in COVID-19. Profiling relied on immunoSEQ multiplex PCR, and the TCRdb table lists in-frame clones only, not all of them. The sample lists 90,000 to 110,000 clones, 65% to 90% occurring once. The sequenced sample was peripheral blood. The receptors here all came from a man of 80 years or more with acute or convalescent COVID-19.

The chain carries TRBV29-1 and TRBJ2-7, with 8 bases lining up with TRBD1. Germline V CDR1 and CDR2: SQVTM, ANQGSEA. J lost 5 bases, V lost 5 bases, and 8 bases had no gene match. The CDR3 length is 13 residues. The CDR3 spells CSVLRQGRNEQYF. CDR3 nucleotide sequence: TGCAGCGTTCTCAGACAGGGGCGGAACGAGCAGTACTTC.

The genes are TRBV6-4 and TRBJ1-1, with D unresolved. The CDR3 runs 13 residues. The V end was cut by 4 bases, the J end by 1 base, with 7 bases between. Germline values: CDR1 MRHNA, CDR2 SNTAGT. The CDR3 region has the DNA TGTGCCAGCAGTGTCCAGTCGAACACTGAAGCTTTCTTT. Protein: CASSVQSNTEAFF.

The rearrangement uses TRBV19 and TRBJ1-1, with D possibly matching TRBD1 (5 bases). The V gene's germline CDR1 is LNHDA and CDR2 SQIVND (reference sequence). The V and J ends lost 4 bases and 2 bases respectively, with 14 bases between them. The length of the CDR3 is 15 residues. This CDR3 is CASSTGSTANTEAFF. DNA for the CDR3: TGTGCCAGTAGTACCGGGTCGACAGCAAACACTGAAGCTTTCTTT.

A few counts support this clone. This chain links TRBV19 with TRBJ1-6, with TRBD1 matching 8 bases. Germline V gene sequence: CDR1 LNHDA, CDR2 SQIVND (reference sequence). The CDR3 has 14 residues. Trimming took 4 bases from V and 4 from J; bases not matched to a gene: 0. The CDR3 is CASSRTGYNSPLHF. The CDR3, as DNA: TGTGCCAGTAGTAGGACAGGGTATAATTCACCCCTCCACTTT.

This clone was found once. The chain is built from TRBV10-3 and TRBJ2-7; TRBD2 might be the D (6 bases). The CDR3 loop spans 15 amino acids. V was cut by 3 bases and J by 0 bases, with 12 bases left in between. Germline V gene lookup returns CDR1 ENHRY and CDR2 SYGVKD. Here the CDR3 DNA reads TGTGCCATCAGTGAAGGTAGCGGAGCCTCCTACGAGCAGTACTTC. Amino acid sequence: CAISEGSGASYEQYF.

This chain links TRBV2 with TRBJ1-2; 8 positions agree with TRBD1. Germline CDR1 reads SNHLY; CDR2 reads FYNNEI. With V trimmed by 8 bases and J by 6 bases, 11 bases remained unmatched. CDR3 size: 14 residues. Here the CDR3 reads CASGWDRQYDGYTF. CDR3 nucleotide sequence: TGTGCCAGCGGATGGGACAGGCAGTATGATGGCTACACCTTC.

This clone was seen at least ten times. The chain recombines TRBV4-1 with TRBJ1-2, with TRBD1 identical over 7 bases. The CDR3 runs to 14 residues. The germline V gene has CDR1 MGHRA and CDR2 YSYEKL. The J segment lost 7 bases and the V segment lost 0 bases, leaving 5 bases of the junction unmatched. Here the CDR3 DNA reads TGCGCCAGCAGCCAAGAAGGGACAGTTCTTGGCTACACCTTC. Translation: CASSQEGTVLGYTF.

The rearrangement links TRBV25-1 to TRBJ2-1; no clear D. This CDR3 contains 13 residues. Deletions cut 2 bases from V and 3 bases from J, with 5 bases between. Germline V lookup: CDR1 MGHDK, CDR2 SYGVNS. This CDR3 reads CASSEQDYNEQFF. For the CDR3, the DNA is TGTGCCAGCAGTGAACAGGACTACAATGAGCAGTTCTTC.

This chain uses TRBV5-1 with TRBJ1-1, with TRBD1 matching over 8 bases. With V trimmed by 3 bases and J by 4 bases, 2 bases remained unmatched. Germline V gives CDR1 SGHRS, CDR2 YFSETQ. The CDR3 runs to 13 residues. The CDR3 reads CASSYGTGTEAFF. The CDR3 DNA is TGCGCCAGCAGCTACGGGACAGGCACTGAAGCTTTCTTT.

This clone was recorded a few times. The chain employs TRBV18 and TRBJ1-5; D is unclear. Per the germline V gene, CDR1 is KGHSH and CDR2 is LQKENI. V lost 1 base and J lost 4, with 5 bases in between. The length of the CDR3 is 13 residues. The CDR3 DNA sequence: TGTGCCAGCTCACCACTGGAGAATCAGCCCCAGCATTTT. Its protein product is CASSPLENQPQHF.

The chain employs TRBV19 and TRBJ2-2; 9 bases match TRBD1. This CDR3 is built from 14 residues. CDR1 and CDR2 from the germline V gene are LNHDA and SQIVND (reference sequence). The junction had 9 bases not matched to a gene; V was cut back by 7 bases and J by 9 bases. The CDR3 bases are TGTGCCAGTATTCCGGGACAGGGCGTTTGGGAGCTGTTTTTT. Amino acids: CASIPGQGVWELFF.

This clone was seen a few times. The chain couples TRBV7-9 to TRBJ2-1, with a weak D call TRBD1 (6 bases). V was trimmed by 3 bases and J by 7 bases, leaving 16 bases between them. The CDR3 loop spans 15 amino acids. Germline loops: CDR1 SEHNR, CDR2 FQNEAQ (reference sequence). As DNA, the CDR3 is TGTGCCAGCAGCTTTCGTACTACAGGGTGGAATGAGCAGTTCTTC. Protein sequence: CASSFRTTGWNEQFF.

Judged by abundance, this clone is medium-sized. The rearrangement uses TRBV5-1 and TRBJ1-2; D is undetermined. Germline V CDR1 and CDR2: SGHRS, YFSETQ. CDR3 size: 13 residues. Trimming cost V 0 bases and J 6 bases, with 9 bases left between them. CDR3 DNA sequence: TGCGCCAGCAGCTTGGGGTCCGGGGATGGCTACACCTTC. This gives the protein CASSLGSGDGYTF.

The chain recombines TRBV14 with TRBJ1-1; D perhaps matches TRBD1 (5 bases). CDR1 and CDR2 (germline): SGHDN, FVKESK. V was trimmed by 4 bases and J by 5 bases, leaving 14 bases between them. The CDR3 runs to 14 residues. The CDR3, as DNA: TGTGCCAGCAGCCTACTCATCCGGGGGACTGAAGCTTTCTTT. It translates to CASSLLIRGTEAFF. The full variable domain, completed using reference TRBV14 and TRBJ1-1, is EAGVTQFPSHSVIEKGQTVTLRCDPISGHDNLYWYRRVMGKEIKFLLHFVKESKQDESGMPNNRFLAERTGGTYSTLKVQPAELEDSGVYFCASSLLIRGTEAFFGQGTRLTVV.

The chain couples TRBV6-2 or TRBV6-3 to TRBJ2-1; TRBD2 aligns across 14 bases. CDR1 MNHEY and CDR2 SVGEGT come from the germline V gene. The CDR3 totals 16 residues. J gave up 9 bases and V 6 bases, and 10 bases lay outside the gene matches. The CDR3 loop is CASSPTPTSGRVEQFF. CDR3 coding DNA: TGTGCCAGCAGCCCGACTCCGACTAGCGGGAGGGTTGAGCAGTTCTTC.